What follows is one T cell receptor beta chain and its context. About 2 micrograms of genomic DNA, which was extracted from cryopreserved PBMCs, served as the material used for the TCR beta libraries. The data were produced by immunoSEQ multiplex PCR, yet TCRdb's version contains in-frame clones alone and is incomplete. The table shows over 150,000 clones, with 81% occurring only once. The V gene's germline CDR1 is MNHEY and CDR2 SVGAGI. This CDR3 contains 13 residues. With V trimmed by 5 bases and J by 9 bases, 7 bases remained unmatched. The data stem from a study of cytotoxic CD8 clonotypes in ibrutinib-treated CLL.

This clonotype originated in a human donor with chronic lymphocytic leukemia. V is TRBV6-5 and J is TRBJ2-1; 7 bases are a match to TRBD2. This specimen was PBMCs, taken after 12 months of ibrutinib treatment. CDR3 in amino acids: CASSRSGVGEQFF. DNA for the CDR3: TGTGCCAGCAGTAGGAGCGGGGTGGGTGAGCAGTTCTTC.